This T cell receptor (beta chain) came from a study of CD8 T cells in ankylosing spondylitis (dated by TCRdb to the late 2010s). Regarding the complete study: The study set out to find disease-linked TCR variants by profiling T cell receptor beta repertoires in ankylosing spondylitis patients and healthy donors. The full study cohort comprised about 25 ankylosing spondylitis patients and roughly 100 healthy donors. Samples of peripheral blood were taken, and for ankylosing spondylitis patients, synovial fluid was collected as well.

The CDR3 goes from the cysteine to the phenylalanine over 16 residues. This entry keeps only the CDR3 DNA: 48 bases, framed from base 1. Trimming takes 2 bases off V and 0 bases off J; junction bases not matched to a gene: 8. From the germline V gene (reference sequence), CDR1 is DFQATT and CDR2 is SNEGSKA. Here is what the overall study found, with its caveats: A CD8+ phenotype was shown by the disease-linked clones, which were found at relatively low frequencies in peripheral blood. A TCR beta motif of seven or eight highly homologous amino acid variants appeared characteristic of blood from ankylosing spondylitis patients. Some motif variants were previously reported in synovial fluid and blood of reactive arthritis patients, suggesting common disease-initiation mechanisms. According to the report, matched synovial fluid samples from ankylosing spondylitis patients were significantly enriched for the disease-linked clones.

Reads for this sample came from an Illumina HiSeq 2500. TCR beta libraries were prepared by quantitative 5'-RACE with molecular barcodes. As for how the authors treated the data: A new computational method based on a probabilistic model of VDJ rearrangement was used to identify disease-linked TCR variants. TCRdb reanalyzed the raw reads on its own, using fastp at Q25 for trimming and MiXCR for clone calling, and kept in-frame beta chains. Rows with one shared CDR3 protein collapse into an entry with the most common genes and DNA. It is TCRdb's table, rather than the study itself, that gives the V and J calls and clone size. This sample is represented by 650,000 to 800,000 distinct CDR3 sequences; roughly 20% of them were singletons. The top ten clones comprise around 19% of the sample. For this clonotype: Its antigen is still unknown. No base-level quality is on record; no much larger clone is a single base apart.

This chain is built from TRBV20-1 and TRBJ2-7, with 9 central nucleotides matching TRBD2. The TCR comes from a male donor with ankylosing spondylitis. Sequenced: blood, either unsorted or a sorted T cell fraction (not recorded which). The nucleotide sequence is TGCAGTGCTAGAAGTCATCTAGCGGGGAACTCCTACGAGCAGTACTTC. The translation is CSARSHLAGNSYEQYF.